This record concerns one TCR beta chain sequence. Cells stained for CD3, CD4, CD8, CD45RA and CD27 were sorted into four subsets. The entry originates in a study of naive and memory T cell subsets. Trimming cost V 4 bases and J 5 bases; bases outside gene matches: 5. The V gene's germline CDR1 is ENHRY and CDR2 SYGVKD. The CDR3 consists of 15 residues. An equimolar mix of two oligonucleotides served as the beta constant-region primer for TRBC1 and TRBC2. MiXCR, applied by TCRdb to the UMI-ligation and nested PCR reads, yields one record per CDR3 protein. This sample has 150,000 or so distinct CDR3 sequences, with over 15% found just once.

Sequencing was performed on naive CD4+ T cells from blood. The chain couples TRBV10-3 to TRBJ2-2; TRBD1 agrees at 9 bases. The TCR originated in a human donor in good health. The DNA of the CDR3 is TGTGCCATCAGTGCCGGGACAGGGCTTACCGGGGAGCTGTTTTTT. Its protein is CAISAGTGLTGELFF.